What follows are 9 T cell receptor beta chains derived from one specimen sequenced in a study of shared clonotypes between healthy human individuals. TCRdb's table, derived via immunoSEQ multiplex PCR, lists solely in-frame clones and lacks some. The sample includes 450,000 to 500,000 clones, roughly 80% seen only once; the top ten take about 12%. What was sequenced was PBMCs. Receptors originate from a woman aged 40 to 50 in good health. Some clones in this sample may be carry-over from other donors' samples.

V and J are TRBV5-1 and TRBJ1-2; no firm D call. This CDR3 has 13 residues. Germline CDR1 SGHRS, CDR2 YFSETQ. Trimming took 0 bases from V and 8 from J, leaving 11 bases between them. CDR3 residues: CASSLAEGFGYTF. DNA for the CDR3: TGCGCCAGCAGCTTGGCCGAGGGTTTCGGCTACACCTTC. Combining the CDR3 with reference TRBV5-1 and TRBJ1-2 gives the whole variable domain KAGVTQTPRYLIKTRGQQVTLSCSPISGHRSVSWYQQTPGQGLQFLFEYFSETQRNKGNFPGRFSGRQFSNSRSEMNVSTLELGDSALYLCASSLAEGFGYTFGSGTRLTVV.

The genes are TRBV30 and TRBJ1-2, with TRBD1 as a possible D gene (6 bases). With 2 bases removed from V and 8 bases from J, the gap between germline ends came to 18 bases. Looked up from germline, CDR1 is GTSNPN and CDR2 is SVGIG (reference sequence). CDR3 length equals 14 residues. The CDR3 coding sequence is TGTGCCTGGAGTCGGGGGGGCCCCGGAGGAGGCTACACCTTC. Protein product: CAWSRGGPGGGYTF.

As DNA, the CDR3 is TGTGCCACCCGGACCGAACCCAATTCACCCCTCCACTTT. Its protein product is CATRTEPNSPLHF. The rearrangement links TRBV28 to TRBJ1-6; D not resolved. Trimming took 10 bases from V and 7 from J, leaving 14 bases between them. The CDR3 is 13 amino acids. CDR1 and CDR2 (germline): MDHEN, SYDVKM.

The chain carries TRBV7-9 and TRBJ2-2; D unclear. This CDR3 region has 11 residues. Germline assignment: CDR1 SEHNR and CDR2 FQNEAQ (reference sequence). V was shortened by 10 bases and J by 3 bases, with 6 bases between the two germline ends. This chain's CDR3 is CATWDTGELFF. The CDR3, as DNA: TGTGCCACATGGGACACCGGGGAGCTGTTTTTT.

The chain has TRBV19 and TRBJ2-5, with D perhaps TRBD1 or TRBD2 (5 bases each). This CDR3 region has 14 residues. The V gene's germline CDR1 is LNHDA and CDR2 SQIVND (reference sequence). Between the trimmed V and J ends, which lost 9 bases and 7 bases, there was a span of 21 bases. The CDR3 DNA follows: TGTGCCAGCAGTTCGTCCGGGGCCCCCTGGACCCAGTACTTC. This gives the protein CASSSSGAPWTQYF.

V gene TRBV7-3 combines with J gene TRBJ2-5; 11 nucleotides agree with TRBD2. Looked up from germline, CDR1 is SGHTA and CDR2 is FQGTGA. The V segment lost 5 bases and the J segment 3 bases; nucleotides outside the gene matches: 2. The CDR3 extends over 14 amino acids. CDR3: CASSLLAGEETQYF. CDR3 DNA: TGTGCCAGCAGCCTACTAGCGGGAGAAGAGACCCAGTACTTC.

The gene calls are TRBV10-3 and TRBJ1-5; the match to TRBD1 covers 9 bases. The ends lost 3 bases at V and 7 bases at J; junction bases unmatched: 10. The germline CDR1 and CDR2 sequences are ENHRY and SYGVKD. This CDR3 is 16 amino acids long. As DNA, the CDR3 is TGTGCCATCAGTGATTCGGACAGGGGAAAAGTACAGCCCCAGCATTTT. Protein sequence: CAISDSDRGKVQPQHF.

The V call is TRBV2, the J call TRBJ2-1, with 11 bases fitting TRBD1. CDR3 length equals 14 residues. CDR1 and CDR2 from the germline V gene are SNHLY and FYNNEI. Losses at the gene ends were 6 bases for V and 5 bases for J; bases not matched to a gene: 3. CDR3 residues: CASRDRGQNNEQFF. The CDR3 nucleotides read TGTGCCAGCAGGGACAGGGGGCAAAACAATGAGCAGTTCTTC. Variable domain in full (rest from reference TRBV2 and TRBJ2-1): EPEVTQTPSHQVTQMGQEVILRCVPISNHLYFYWYRQILGQKVEFLVSFYNNEISEKSEIFDDQFSVERPDGSNFTLKIRSTKLEDSAMYFCASRDRGQNNEQFFGPGTRLTVL.

The chain carries TRBV19 and TRBJ2-1, with 10 nucleotides matching TRBD2. The V gene end was trimmed by 6 bases and the J gene end by 8 bases; junction bases not matched to a gene: 13. Germline V CDR1 and CDR2: LNHDA, SQIVND (reference sequence). The CDR3 runs 16 residues. The CDR3 here is CASRGLAGETNDEQFF. Written as DNA, the CDR3 is TGTGCCAGTAGGGGCCTAGCGGGAGAGACGAACGATGAGCAGTTCTTC.